A single sample gave rise to the 20 T cell receptor beta chains below, sequenced in a study of beta chain features in type 1 diabetes. Expressed TCRB transcripts got sequenced, as all isolated RNA was reverse transcribed. Sequencing used immunoSEQ multiplex PCR; TCRdb keeps in-frame clones, though not all of them. This sample has roughly 500,000 clones, with roughly an eighth found just once. Material: naive CD4+ T cells from blood. These receptors originate from a woman aged 18-35 years in good health.

The chain recombines TRBV13 with TRBJ2-5; 7 bases are a match to TRBD2. The CDR3 totals 14 residues. J was trimmed by 6 bases and V by 5 bases; bases with no gene match: 9. Per germline, CDR1 PRHDT and CDR2 FYEKMQ (reference sequence). The CDR3 loop is CASSPKGLPKTQYF. The CDR3 DNA follows: TGTGCCAGCAGCCCGAAGGGACTACCCAAGACCCAGTACTTC.

The chain employs TRBV10-3 and TRBJ2-1; D is uncertain. The germline gives CDR1 ENHRY, CDR2 SYGVKD. This CDR3 region has 15 residues. V was cut by 0 bases and J by 1 base, with 7 bases left in between. CDR3 protein: CAISESSRSYNEQFF. CDR3 DNA sequence: TGTGCCATCAGTGAGTCTTCGAGATCCTACAATGAGCAGTTCTTC.

A word on this clone: Other DNA sequences of this sample code for an identical CDR3. The chain is built from TRBV5-1 and TRBJ2-4, with TRBD2 as a possible D gene (5 bases). CDR1 is SGHRS, CDR2 YFSETQ, per germline. V was cut by 3 bases and J by 0 bases, with 7 bases left in between. The CDR3 is 14 amino acids. DNA for the CDR3: TGCGCCAGCAGCTCAGGACTAGCCAAAAACATTCAGTACTTC. It yields the protein CASSSGLAKNIQYF.

This clone was observed a handful of times. The chain employs TRBV4-2 and TRBJ2-2; TRBD1 might be the D (5 bases). The CDR3 is made up of 16 amino acids. V lost 1 base and J 0 bases, leaving 9 bases between the germline ends. Germline lookup yields CDR1 LGHNA and CDR2 YNFKEQ. DNA for the CDR3: TGTGCCAGCAGCCAAGGAGACAGCCCGAACACCGGGGAGCTGTTTTTT. This translates into CASSQGDSPNTGELFF.

This clone was counted many times. The sample contains more than one DNA sequence encoding this CDR3. The V and J genes are TRBV9 and TRBJ2-3; D uncertain. The V and J ends lost 4 bases and 2 bases respectively, with 5 bases between them. CDR1 SGDLS and CDR2 YYNGEE come from the germline V gene. This CDR3 is built from 12 residues. CDR3 region: CASSPDTDTQYF. The CDR3 DNA sequence: TGTGCCAGCAGCCCGGACACAGATACGCAGTATTTT.

This clone appeared a few times. The same CDR3 is also encoded by other DNA sequences in this sample. The V and J genes are TRBV7-2 and TRBJ2-2, with no clear D. The ends were cut back, 3 bases at V and 4 bases at J, with 9 bases in the middle. The CDR3 length is 14 residues. Germline CDR1 and CDR2: SGHTA and FQGNSA. This CDR3 reads CASSFTGVTGELFF. DNA of the CDR3: TGTGCCAGCAGCTTCACGGGTGTCACCGGGGAGCTGTTTTTT.

V is TRBV4-3 and J is TRBJ2-2, with D perhaps assigned TRBD1 or TRBD2 (5 bases each). Per the germline V gene, CDR1 is LGHNA and CDR2 is YSLEER. The CDR3 is 16 amino acids. V was cut by 2 bases and J by 6 bases, with 16 bases left in between. The DNA for the CDR3 is TGCGCCAGCAGCCAAACAGTGACCCGAGGGGCCGGGGAGCTGTTTTTT. This gives the protein CASSQTVTRGAGELFF.

This clone was counted a few times. J is TRBJ2-3 and V is TRBV29-1; unclear D gene. Between the trimmed V and J ends, which lost 6 bases and 6 bases, there was a span of 13 bases. The CDR3 loop spans 12 amino acids. In germline, CDR1 is SQVTM, CDR2 ANQGSEA. The CDR3 coding sequence is TGCAGCGTGGGCTCACGAGAGGATACGCAGTATTTT. Translated, it gives CSVGSREDTQYF.

V gene TRBV30 combines with J gene TRBJ1-5; the D is unclear. The CDR3 loop spans 13 amino acids. Between the trimmed V and J ends, which lost 5 bases and 3 bases, there was a span of 11 bases. CDR1 is GTSNPN and CDR2 is SVGIG in the germline V gene (reference sequence). CDR3 protein: CAWSTGNNQPQHF. The CDR3 DNA follows: TGTGCCTGGTCGACGGGGAACAATCAGCCCCAGCATTTT.

The V and J genes are TRBV11-2 and TRBJ1-1; D may be TRBD1 (6 bases). Germline assignment: CDR1 SGHAT and CDR2 FQNNGV. V was clipped by 0 bases and J by 5 bases, with 25 bases between them. This CDR3 has 19 residues. The CDR3, as DNA: TGTGCCAGCAGCTTAGATGGGATCACAGGGAGGTGGCGGAGGACTGAAGCTTTCTTT. Its translation: CASSLDGITGRWRRTEAFF.

The chain uses TRBV28 and TRBJ2-7, with D possibly called TRBD1 or TRBD2 (5 bases each). Looked up from germline, CDR1 is MDHEN and CDR2 is SYDVKM. There are 15 residues in the CDR3. Trimming took off 5 bases at V and 3 bases at J, with 17 bases between the two ends. DNA of the CDR3: TGTGCCAGCAGTGGAATTAGTGGGGGAGTCTACGAGCAGTACGTC. Translating gives CASSGISGGVYEQYV.

The genes are TRBV7-2 and TRBJ1-2; D remains ambiguous. Looked up from germline, CDR1 is SGHTA and CDR2 is FQGNSA. This CDR3 comprises 14 residues. Trimming took off 4 bases at V and 4 bases at J, with 13 bases between the two ends. The CDR3 region is CASSSGLLAYGYTF. CDR3 in DNA: TGTGCCAGCAGCTCCGGCCTGCTGGCCTATGGCTACACCTTC.

The gene calls are TRBV9 and TRBJ1-2; possible D gene TRBD1, 5 bases. Germline loops: CDR1 SGDLS, CDR2 YYNGEE. V was trimmed by 4 bases and J by 7 bases, leaving 26 bases between them. CDR3 length: 17 amino acids. As DNA, the CDR3 is TGTGCCAGCAGCCCAGCCACAAGGACACCTCTCTTAGGTGGCTACACCTTC. Translated: CASSPATRTPLLGGYTF.

The chain recombines TRBV29-1 with TRBJ2-3, with 7 bases aligning to TRBD1. Trimming cost V 4 bases and J 6 bases; bases outside gene matches: 4. There are 12 residues in the CDR3. Germline lookup yields CDR1 SQVTM and CDR2 ANQGSEA. The CDR3 protein is CSVAPQGDTQYF. For the CDR3, the DNA is TGCAGCGTTGCTCCACAGGGGGATACGCAGTATTTT.

The chain links TRBV19 to TRBJ1-2; 7 nucleotides agree with TRBD1. There are 11 residues in the CDR3. V lost 11 bases and J lost 3; bases outside the gene matches: 3. The germline gives CDR1 LNHDA, CDR2 SQIVND (reference sequence). Here the CDR3 DNA reads TGTGCCTCGGGGACAGACTATGGCTACACCTTC. This translates into CASGTDYGYTF.

The table lists this clone with a few counts. V usage is TRBV7-3 and J usage is TRBJ2-5, with 8 bases aligning to TRBD1. The germline gives CDR1 SGHTA, CDR2 FQGTGA. V shed 5 bases, J shed 7 bases, and the junction held 6 bases outside the gene matches. This CDR3 has 13 residues. The CDR3 protein is CASSPDRGGTQYF. Here the CDR3 DNA reads TGTGCCAGCAGCCCAGACAGGGGCGGGACCCAGTACTTC. The full variable domain, in which reference TRBV7-3 and TRBJ2-5 provide the parts outside the CDR3, is GAGVSQTPSNKVTEKGKYVELRCDPISGHTALYWYRQSLGQGPEFLIYFQGTGAADDSGLPNDRFFAVRPEGSVSTLKIQRTERGDSAVYLCASSPDRGGTQYFGPGTRLLVL.

This clone was observed a single time. This sequence joins TRBV5-4 and TRBJ2-7; tentatively, D is TRBD2 (5 bases). This CDR3 is built from 14 residues. V dropped 7 bases and J dropped 4 bases, with 18 bases sitting between them. Looked up from germline, CDR1 is SGHNT and CDR2 is YYREEE (reference sequence). The CDR3 sequence is CASAGGQLLYEQYV. The CDR3, as DNA: TGTGCCAGCGCTGGCGGGCAGTTATTATACGAGCAGTACGTC.

The rearrangement links TRBV2 to TRBJ2-7; a possible D gene is TRBD1 (6 bases). Deletions cut 5 bases from V and 5 bases from J, with 13 bases between. Germline V gene sequence: CDR1 SNHLY, CDR2 FYNNEI. The CDR3 is made up of 13 amino acids. The CDR3 coding sequence is TGTGCCAGCAGTCTTCAGGGGTTAGACGAGCAGTACGTC. Translating it yields CASSLQGLDEQYV.

This clone was found many times. The chain couples TRBV5-1 to TRBJ2-2; weak D call: TRBD1 (5 bases). Trimming pared 0 bases from V and 1 base from J, leaving 16 bases between. The germline V gene encodes CDR1 SGHRS and CDR2 YFSETQ. The CDR3 runs to 18 residues. The DNA of the CDR3 is TGCGCCAGCAGCTTGGAGGTGGGGCTCGGACAGAACACCGGGGAGCTGTTTTTT. Translation gives CASSLEVGLGQNTGELFF.

The gene calls are TRBV7-2 and TRBJ2-3, with 9 bases identical to TRBD2. V lost 3 bases, J lost 6 bases, and 10 bases stayed unmatched. CDR3 size: 16 residues. Looked up from germline, CDR1 is SGHTA and CDR2 is FQGNSA. As DNA, the CDR3 is TGTGCCAGCAGCTTCCTCGCGGGAGGGCCGTCGGATACGCAGTATTTT. Its protein is CASSFLAGGPSDTQYF.